Each of the 25 T cell receptor beta chains below was sequenced from the same sample in a study of immune evolution from preneoplasia to lung adenocarcinoma. Produced via immunoSEQ multiplex PCR; TCRdb's table is partial and in-frame only. The profile shows about 15,000 clones, more than 65% of them singletons. Sequencing was performed on FFPE minimally invasive lung adenocarcinoma tissue. The receptor source for this set is a person aged 55-79 years with lung adenocarcinoma.

The gene calls are TRBV30 and TRBJ1-2, with D possibly being TRBD1 (5 bases). The CDR3 contains 16 residues. Germline-derived CDR1 and CDR2 are GTSNPN and SVGIG (reference sequence). Trimming removed 1 base from V and 3 bases from J, with 18 bases in between. The CDR3 nucleotides are TGTGCCTGGAGTGACTTCACCCTCGGGGGGGACTATGGCTACACCTTC. Its translation is CAWSDFTLGGDYGYTF. Looking up the rest from reference TRBV30 and TRBJ1-2 gives the full variable domain: SQTIHQWPATLVQPVGSPLSLECTVEGTSNPNLYWYRQAAGRGLQLLFYSVGIGQISSEVPQNLSASRPQDRQFILSSKKLLLSDSGFYLCAWSDFTLGGDYGYTFGSGTRLTVV.

The chain has TRBV19 and TRBJ2-7, with 10 bases identical to TRBD1. This CDR3 has 14 amino acids. V dropped 5 bases and J dropped 6; count of bases not matched to a gene: 7. The germline V gene has CDR1 LNHDA and CDR2 SQIVND (reference sequence). The CDR3 DNA follows: TGTGCCAGTAGTCCTGGGACAGGGGCTAGCGAGCAGTACTTC. As protein: CASSPGTGASEQYF.

The rearrangement links TRBV28 to TRBJ2-2; D tentatively reads TRBD1 or TRBD2 (6 bases each). The CDR3 runs 15 residues. Deletions cut 6 bases from V and 3 bases from J, with 14 bases between. Germline loops: CDR1 MDHEN, CDR2 SYDVKM. The CDR3 loop is CASRIDRRDTGELFF. CDR3 in DNA: TGTGCCAGCAGGATTGACAGGAGGGACACCGGGGAGCTGTTTTTT.

This chain uses TRBV28 with TRBJ1-1; D is possibly TRBD1 (5 bases). V lost 6 bases and J lost 3, with 5 bases in between. Germline V gives CDR1 MDHEN, CDR2 SYDVKM. The CDR3 extends over 11 amino acids. Here the CDR3 DNA reads TGTGCCAGCAGAGGGGACACTGAAGCTTTCTTT. Translating it yields CASRGDTEAFF.

The table lists this clone with a count of one. The V call is TRBV6-1, the J call TRBJ1-3; no reliable D call. Trimming left V 8 bases short and J 0 bases short, with 14 bases between. Germline loops: CDR1 MNHNS, CDR2 SASEGT. The CDR3 runs to 15 residues. CDR3 coding DNA: TGTGCCAGCGGAAGTACAGAAGACTCTGGAAACACCATATATTTT. Translation: CASGSTEDSGNTIYF.

The chain links TRBV20-1 to TRBJ2-1; D is perhaps TRBD2 (5 bases). Trimming removed 7 bases from V and 4 bases from J, with 8 bases in between. CDR1 and CDR2 from the germline V gene are DFQATT and SNEGSKA (reference sequence). The CDR3 contains 11 residues. The DNA for the CDR3 is TGCAGTGTTGCGGGTTACAATGAGCAGTTCTTC. As protein: CSVAGYNEQFF.

V and J are TRBV7-6 and TRBJ1-6, with D possibly TRBD1 on 6 matching bases. The CDR3 is 16 residues long. Germline V gene lookup returns CDR1 SGHVS and CDR2 FNYEAQ. V lost 5 bases and J 0 bases, leaving 11 bases between the germline ends. The CDR3 DNA reads TGTGCCAGCAGCCCTCGGACAGACTCCTATAATTCACCCCTCCACTTT. It codes for CASSPRTDSYNSPLHF.

The chain carries TRBV27 and TRBJ1-2; 9 nucleotides line up with TRBD1. CDR3 length: 13 residues. V was pared by 8 bases and J by 2 bases, with 3 bases of the junction left unmatched. CDR1 is MNHEY and CDR2 is SMNVEV in the germline V gene (reference sequence). The CDR3 here is CASGTGHNYGYTF. CDR3 DNA sequence: TGTGCCAGCGGGACAGGGCACAACTATGGCTACACCTTC.

The J gene is TRBJ1-2, the V gene TRBV28; D might be TRBD1 (5 bases). The CDR3 covers 14 residues. Trimming cost V 4 bases and J 6 bases, with 15 bases left between them. Germline V gives CDR1 MDHEN, CDR2 SYDVKM. The CDR3 spells CASSSAQGFDGYTF. As DNA, the CDR3 is TGTGCCAGCAGTTCCGCGCAGGGTTTTGATGGCTACACCTTC.

CDR3 region: CASSPGGGAYIQYF. The CDR3 nucleotides are TGTGCCAGCAGCCCCGGCGGGGGGGCATACATTCAGTACTTC. The chain employs TRBV7-2 and TRBJ2-4; TRBD2 aligns across 9 bases. The germline V gene encodes CDR1 SGHTA and CDR2 FQGNSA. J gave up 8 bases and V 5 bases, and 7 bases lay outside the gene matches. CDR3 length: 14 residues.

The chain recombines TRBV28 with TRBJ1-2; D might be TRBD1 (5 bases). Germline CDR1 MDHEN, CDR2 SYDVKM. V gave up 6 bases and J gave up 6 bases, with 14 bases separating them. CDR3 length equals 13 residues. This CDR3 is CASRPDSSNGYTF. The CDR3 nucleotides read TGTGCCAGCAGGCCCGACAGTTCCAATGGCTACACCTTC.

This sequence joins TRBV28 and TRBJ1-2; no clear D gene. This CDR3 spans 16 amino acids. Germline CDR1 reads MDHEN; CDR2 reads SYDVKM. Trimming removed 2 bases at V and 6 bases at J, with 19 bases between. The CDR3 DNA reads TGTGCCAGCAGTTTAGTGGAGGTACTCCGGAGGGATGGCTACACCTTC. Translated, it gives CASSLVEVLRRDGYTF.

As regards this clone: At the DNA level, this CDR3 is encoded by other sequences in the same sample as well. The chain links TRBV28 to TRBJ1-1; TRBD1 matches at 10 bases. The CDR3 consists of 15 residues. CDR1 is MDHEN and CDR2 is SYDVKM in the germline V gene. Losses at the gene ends were 6 bases for V and 5 bases for J; bases not matched to a gene: 9. This chain's CDR3 is CASRPTGGQGTEAFF. The CDR3 DNA reads TGTGCCAGCAGGCCTACAGGGGGACAGGGGACTGAAGCTTTCTTT.

The J gene is TRBJ2-5, the V gene TRBV28; D may be TRBD1 (5 bases). Trimming removed 6 bases from V and 3 bases from J, with 23 bases in between. CDR1 MDHEN and CDR2 SYDVKM come from the germline V gene. CDR3 length: 17 amino acids. The CDR3 loop is CASSLWGLTAVKETQYF. The CDR3, as DNA: TGTGCCAGCAGCCTATGGGGCCTCACAGCTGTGAAAGAGACCCAGTACTTC.

This clone turned up a few times. This sequence joins TRBV20-1 and TRBJ2-5; no firm D call. The CDR3 consists of 11 residues. Germline CDR1 and CDR2: DFQATT and SNEGSKA (reference sequence). Trimming cost V 4 bases and J 0 bases, with 3 bases left between them. The CDR3 DNA reads TGCAGTGCTATTAACCAAGAGACCCAGTACTTC. The encoded protein is CSAINQETQYF.

This sequence joins TRBV9 and TRBJ2-1; 12 bases line up with TRBD2. The junction had 22 bases not matched to a gene; V was cut back by 4 bases and J by 5 bases. The CDR3 length is 21 residues. CDR1 is SGDLS and CDR2 is YYNGEE in the germline V gene. In DNA, the CDR3 is TGTGCCAGCAGCACCGCCTTAACTAGCGGGGGGCCGAATGCGGTAAACAATGAGCAGTTCTTC. This translates into CASSTALTSGGPNAVNNEQFF.

This chain joins TRBV28 and TRBJ2-5; unclear D gene. The germline gives CDR1 MDHEN, CDR2 SYDVKM. V was pared by 2 bases and J by 5 bases, with 15 bases between. This CDR3 has 15 residues. The CDR3 coding sequence is TGTGCCAGCAGTTTACAGTTAACCACGAGGGAGACCCAGTACTTC. Translation gives CASSLQLTTRETQYF.

The rearrangement links TRBV5-4 to TRBJ1-4; 8 bases match TRBD1. The CDR3 loop spans 16 amino acids. Per germline, CDR1 SGHNT and CDR2 YYREEE (reference sequence). V dropped 3 bases and J dropped 2; count of bases not matched to a gene: 6. CDR3 protein: CASSWMTGATNEKLFF. For the CDR3, the DNA is TGTGCCAGCAGCTGGATGACAGGGGCCACTAATGAAAAACTGTTTTTT. Together with reference TRBV5-4 and TRBJ1-4, the CDR3 gives the full variable domain: ETGVTQSPTHLIKTRGQQVTLRCSSQSGHNTVSWYQQALGQGPQFIFQYYREEENGRGNFPPRFSGLQFPNYSSELNVNALELDDSALYLCASSWMTGATNEKLFFGSGTQLSVL.

This clone was picked up a small number of times. This chain connects TRBV6-5 to TRBJ2-7; D might be TRBD1 (5 bases). Germline V gene data show CDR1 as MNHEY and CDR2 as SVGAGI. The CDR3 sequence is 13 residues long. V was pared by 9 bases and J by 6 bases, with 18 bases between. The CDR3 reads CASKIKGVGEQYF. Written as DNA, the CDR3 is TGTGCCAGTAAGATCAAAGGGGTGGGCGAGCAGTACTTC.

This clone was observed a handful of times. The CDR3 here is CASSFRALASTDTQYF. CDR3 DNA sequence: TGTGCCAGCAGCTTTAGGGCGCTTGCTAGCACAGATACGCAGTATTTT. The V gene is TRBV11-3, the J gene TRBJ2-3; D unresolved. The germline V and J ends were trimmed by 3 bases and 0 bases, with 13 bases remaining between them. This CDR3 comprises 16 residues. The germline CDR1 and CDR2 sequences are SGHNT and YENEEA.

This chain's CDR3 is CASSLGQGRNTEAFF. CDR3 nucleotide sequence: TGTGCCAGCAGCTTAGGACAGGGGAGGAACACTGAAGCTTTCTTT. This chain joins TRBV11-3 and TRBJ1-1; TRBD1 aligns across 8 bases. Germline CDR1 and CDR2: SGHNT and YENEEA. V was pared by 1 base and J by 1 base, with 2 bases of the junction left unmatched. The CDR3 runs 15 residues.

This clone was recorded only once. Mismatch with germline at one junction end may stem from a read error. The chain uses TRBV29-1 and TRBJ1-1, with D maybe TRBD1 (5 bases). Germline V gene lookup returns CDR1 SQVTM and CDR2 ANQGSEA. There are 13 residues in the CDR3. The CDR3 sequence: CSVEDSMNTEAFF. The CDR3 nucleotides read TGCAGCGTGGAAGACAGCATGAACACTGAAGCTTTCTTT.

The chain employs TRBV5-1 and TRBJ2-1; TRBD2 matches at 11 bases. Germline CDR1 and CDR2: SGHRS and YFSETQ. The CDR3 loop spans 17 amino acids. Trimming took 0 bases from V and 6 from J; bases not matched to a gene: 8. CDR3 nucleotides: TGCGCCAGCAGCTTGGTGACCGGGACTAGCGGATTCAATGAGCAGTTCTTC. Its translation: CASSLVTGTSGFNEQFF.

The chain has TRBV9 and TRBJ1-1; D call uncertain. This CDR3 has 14 residues. Germline loops: CDR1 SGDLS, CDR2 YYNGEE. V lost 3 bases and J lost 5, with 14 bases in between. The CDR3 loop is CASSAPELETEAFF. In nucleotides, the CDR3 is TGTGCCAGCAGCGCCCCTGAGCTGGAAACTGAAGCTTTCTTT.

The J gene is TRBJ1-1, the V gene TRBV6-1, with D tentatively TRBD1 (6 bases). This CDR3 contains 13 residues. The ends were cut back, 5 bases at V and 3 bases at J, with 10 bases in the middle. The germline gives CDR1 MNHNS, CDR2 SASEGT. For the CDR3, the DNA is TGTGCCAGCAGTTCCGGGACATACACTGAAGCTTTCTTT. This encodes CASSSGTYTEAFF.